Listed here is a single T cell receptor (beta chain). Unmatched junction bases numbered 7, after V lost 3 bases and J lost 0 bases. The CDR3 sequence is 17 residues long. CDR1 is LNHDA and CDR2 is SQIVND in the germline V gene (reference sequence). This specimen comes from a study of shared clonotypes between healthy human individuals. Overall study context: Serving as donors were a couple of women and three men, whose ages spanned 18 to 49.

TCRdb keeps only in-frame clones here, not all; method: immunoSEQ multiplex PCR. The data show over 850,000 clones, around 82% seen once. The sequenced sample consisted of memory CD4+ T cells from PBMCs. Documented subset: CD45RA-negative fraction. V usage is TRBV19 and J usage is TRBJ1-2, with TRBD1 matching over 10 bases. The TCR comes from a man between 18 and 29 years old in good health. Some clones in this sample may be carry-over from other donors' samples. The CDR3 nucleotides read TGTGCCAGTAGTATTGCGGGACAGGGGCCTTCTAACTATGGCTACACCTTC. Its translation is CASSIAGQGPSNYGYTF.